In this sample, the clone carrying this TCR beta chain turned up many times. This sample was taken from a study of T cells of healthy individuals. V gave up 1 base and J gave up 9 bases; unmatched junction bases: 8. The length of the CDR3 is 15 residues. Germline V CDR1 and CDR2: LGHDT, YNNKEL (reference sequence). TCRdb redid the calling of the 5' RACE reads with MiXCR, one entry per CDR3 protein. The sample includes about 53,000 distinct CDR3 sequences, approximately 14% of them seen just once. This TCR came from a human donor in good health. The rearrangement uses TRBV3-1 and TRBJ2-1; 8 nucleotides line up with TRBD1. Here the CDR3 DNA reads TGTGCCAGCAGCCAAGCCGGGACAGGAGGCGGTGAGCAGTTCTTC. This translates into CASSQAGTGGGEQFF.